The rows below give T cell receptor beta chains drawn from one sample of a study of blood T cell repertoires in COVID-19. Libraries were prepared by immunoSEQ multiplex PCR; TCRdb keeps only in-frame clonotypes and omits some of them. Of some 190,000 clones listed, 80% to 90% were seen once; the top ten hold over 2.5%. Input material: peripheral blood. The receptor set was obtained from a man between 60 and 75 years old with acute or convalescent COVID-19. CDR3s leave out the opening cysteine and the closing phenylalanine or tryptophan. Each record gives: V gene, D gene, CDR3 protein. D genes are given only for firm matches.

TRBV24-1	TRBD1	ATGVPGTGLTGELF
TRBV19	-	ASSPWGVGTDTQY
TRBV5-4	TRBD1	ASSLGDRTKETQY
TRBV11-3	TRBD2	ASSSLAGGLSVNTGELF
TRBV6-5	-	ASSYFSGVETQY
TRBV7-8	TRBD1	ASRRGLNTEAF
TRBV3-1/TRBV3-2	-	ASSRLTTREQY
TRBV27	TRBD1	ASRPETGMNYGYT
TRBV4-3	-	ASSQELASALSYEQY
TRBV6-2/TRBV6-3	TRBD2	ASSGGLADTDTQY
TRBV27	-	ASSLLWVSSPLH
TRBV3-1/TRBV3-2	TRBD1	ASSQLDRGGEQY
TRBV5-1	TRBD1	ASSPVGQGTILDAF
TRBV15	-	ATSREGQGKWNEQF
TRBV3-1/TRBV3-2	-	ASSQVQETEFSNQPQH
TRBV21-1	-	ATLGRDRVPCPYNEQF
TRBV6-1	-	ASSEMTENTEAF
TRBV11-2	TRBD1	ASSRSGTGKDTQY
TRBV9	-	ASSASLRATDYGYT
TRBV5-1	TRBD2	ASSRTSGSQETQY
TRBV2	TRBD1	ASSGQGAGELF
TRBV7-6	TRBD1	ASSFRGTPNTGELF
TRBV5-1	-	ASSLGGPEYEQY
TRBV10-3	-	AISKDSYEQY
TRBV28	TRBD1	ASSKQGAATNEKLF
TRBV5-1	TRBD2	ASSTGLAGETQY
TRBV7-3	TRBD1	ASSLDRGAGELF
TRBV7-2	-	ASSSRGSDQPQH
TRBV7-6	TRBD1	ASSFTGGTEAF
TRBV29-1	TRBD2	SAGGGTPPYEQY
TRBV28	TRBD2	ASASSGSRTDTQY
TRBV5-1	-	ASSSDGSSYEQY
TRBV5-6	-	ASSLNRFVDEQF
TRBV27	TRBD2	ASSFSGSYNEQF
TRBV7-3	TRBD2	ASSVSGEGFLNTGELF
TRBV27	TRBD1	ASSLDFTTGRIGYT
TRBV11-3	TRBD1	ASIPGGLPSGNTIY